These 20 T cell receptor beta chains originate from one sample sequenced in a study of T cell responses to AZD1222 COVID-19 vaccine. Measured with immunoSEQ multiplex PCR; TCRdb has only the in-frame clones, and not every one. The sample holds about 98,000 clones, 88% seen once. The input for sequencing was peripheral blood, taken on day 0 of MenACWY control vaccination. The source is an adult in good health.

This sequence joins TRBV14 and TRBJ1-4; no definite D call. The CDR3 sequence is 15 residues long. The germline CDR1 and CDR2 sequences are SGHDN and FVKESK. V shed 3 bases and J shed 5 bases, with 13 bases lying between them. The CDR3 here is CASSHPGRRNEKLFF. The CDR3 DNA reads TGTGCCAGCAGCCATCCTGGGCGCCGGAATGAAAAACTGTTTTTT.

V is TRBV2 and J is TRBJ1-5, with D tentatively TRBD1 (5 bases). The germline gives CDR1 SNHLY, CDR2 FYNNEI. V was clipped by 4 bases and J by 6 bases, with 10 bases between them. The CDR3 is 13 residues long. CDR3 in amino acids: CASSGGNRQPQHF. As DNA, the CDR3 is TGTGCCAGCAGTGGGGGGAATCGTCAGCCCCAGCATTTT.

This clone was counted a single time. The genes are TRBV28 and TRBJ2-1; 11 bases are shared with TRBD2. Germline CDR1 MDHEN, CDR2 SYDVKM. The CDR3 is made up of 17 amino acids. The trim removed 6 bases at V and 0 bases at J, leaving 7 bases unmatched. The CDR3 protein is CASRLAGGGSSYNEQFF. CDR3 DNA sequence: TGTGCCAGCAGGCTAGCGGGGGGAGGGAGCTCCTACAATGAGCAGTTCTTC.

V and J are TRBV30 and TRBJ2-3, with 8 bases that match TRBD2. The CDR3 runs 16 residues. With V trimmed by 8 bases and J by 6 bases, 19 bases remained unmatched. Germline V CDR1 and CDR2: GTSNPN, SVGIG (reference sequence). The CDR3 DNA sequence: TGTGCCAGTAAACCTCGAGCGGGGGCCACGCTCGATACGCAGTATTTT. Amino acids: CASKPRAGATLDTQYF. Full variable domain (rest looked up from reference TRBV30 and TRBJ2-3): SQTIHQWPATLVQPVGSPLSLECTVEGTSNPNLYWYRQAAGRGLQLLFYSVGIGQISSEVPQNLSASRPQDRQFILSSKKLLLSDSGFYLCASKPRAGATLDTQYFGPGTRLTVL.

The chain recombines TRBV11-2 with TRBJ1-1, with unresolved D. There are 16 residues in the CDR3. V was trimmed by 5 bases and J by 0 bases, leaving 16 bases between them. The germline V gene has CDR1 SGHAT and CDR2 FQNNGV. CDR3 nucleotide sequence: TGTGCCAGCAGCCTACCCACGACACTTATGAACACTGAAGCTTTCTTT. Its protein product is CASSLPTTLMNTEAFF.

This chain links TRBV28 with TRBJ1-3; 7 nucleotides match TRBD1. Germline CDR1 reads MDHEN; CDR2 reads SYDVKM. Trimming removed 5 bases from V and 3 bases from J; junction bases left unmatched: 10. The CDR3 has 16 residues. The CDR3 DNA follows: TGTGCCAGCAGTCCTGGACGGACAGGTCTTGGAAACACCATATATTTT. Translation: CASSPGRTGLGNTIYF.

The chain joins TRBV7-9 to TRBJ1-1; a possible D gene is TRBD1 (5 bases). Looked up from germline, CDR1 is SEHNR and CDR2 is FQNEAQ (reference sequence). This CDR3 contains 15 residues. V was shortened by 1 base and J by 6 bases, with 15 bases between the two germline ends. CDR3 nucleotide sequence: TGTGCCAGCAGCTTAGACGGCAGGGATAACGCTGAAGCTTTCTTT. Amino acid sequence: CASSLDGRDNAEAFF.

V is TRBV18 and J is TRBJ2-5, with 10 positions matching TRBD1. Germline CDR1 reads KGHSH; CDR2 reads LQKENI. The trim removed 3 bases at V and 1 base at J, leaving 2 bases unmatched. The length of the CDR3 is 15 residues. CDR3 sequence reads: CASSPRTGGQETQYF. In DNA, the CDR3 is TGTGCCAGCTCACCCCGGACAGGGGGCCAAGAGACCCAGTACTTC.

This rearrangement joins TRBV7-9 to TRBJ2-1; 7 bases map to TRBD2. J was trimmed by 6 bases and V by 0 bases; bases with no gene match: 5. The CDR3 runs 15 residues. The V gene's germline CDR1 is SEHNR and CDR2 FQNEAQ (reference sequence). The CDR3 DNA reads TGTGCCAGCAGCTTAGCGAGCGGGGTCGTCAATGAGCAGTTCTTC. Amino acids: CASSLASGVVNEQFF.

The chain recombines TRBV7-9 with TRBJ1-2; the D is unclear. V shed 1 base and J shed 2 bases, with 11 bases lying between them. CDR1 is SEHNR and CDR2 is FQNEAQ in the germline V gene (reference sequence). CDR3 length equals 15 residues. The CDR3 DNA reads as TGTGCCAGCAGCTTAGACCCCCTCGGGAACTATGGCTACACCTTC. The encoded protein is CASSLDPLGNYGYTF.

The rearrangement links TRBV9 to TRBJ2-7; no firm D call. The CDR3 has 15 residues. The germline gives CDR1 SGDLS, CDR2 YYNGEE. The V end lost 0 bases, the J end lost 0 bases, and 10 bases lay between the germline ends. DNA of the CDR3: TGTGCCAGCAGCGTAGGGCTAAGGAGCTCCTACGAGCAGTACTTC. Protein sequence: CASSVGLRSSYEQYF. Full variable domain (missing parts from reference TRBV9 and TRBJ2-7): DSGVTQTPKHLITATGQRVTLRCSPRSGDLSVYWYQQSLDQGLQFLIQYYNGEERAKGNILERFSAQQFPDLHSELNLSSLELGDSALYFCASSVGLRSSYEQYFGPGTRLTVT.

The rearrangement links TRBV9 to TRBJ1-1; D gene unclear. V was shortened by 1 base and J by 3 bases, with 10 bases between the two germline ends. The CDR3 consists of 14 residues. Germline V lookup: CDR1 SGDLS, CDR2 YYNGEE. The CDR3 DNA reads as TGTGCCAGCAGCGTAAGGTCCTCGGACACTGAAGCTTTCTTT. Translating gives CASSVRSSDTEAFF.

The chain has TRBV12-5 and TRBJ1-5; TRBD1 matches 7 bases. The V gene end was trimmed by 5 bases and the J gene end by 4 bases; junction bases not matched to a gene: 5. Germline-derived CDR1 and CDR2 are LGHNT and FRNRAP. The CDR3 is 14 residues long. The CDR3 spells CASGPGQSNQPQHF. The CDR3 DNA reads TGTGCTAGTGGTCCGGGACAGTCTAATCAGCCCCAGCATTTT.

This rearrangement joins TRBV6-6 to TRBJ1-1; D not certain. This CDR3 contains 13 residues. Trimming stripped 5 bases from V and 3 bases from J, with 10 bases between. Germline CDR1 MNHNY, CDR2 SVGAGI (reference sequence). CDR3 nucleotides: TGTGCCAGCAGTGAGATACGGGACACTGAAGCTTTCTTT. Protein: CASSEIRDTEAFF.

The CDR3 sequence: CSVGTLSGVNYGYTF. CDR3 bases: TGCAGCGTTGGAACTCTCTCAGGGGTGAACTATGGCTACACCTTC. This chain uses TRBV29-1 with TRBJ1-2, with D possibly matching TRBD1 (6 bases). This CDR3 region has 15 residues. CDR1 is SQVTM and CDR2 is ANQGSEA in the germline V gene. Trimming cost V 4 bases and J 2 bases, with 17 bases left between them.

The rearrangement uses TRBV6-2 or TRBV6-3 and TRBJ1-2; D remains unclear. V lost 7 bases and J lost 7, with 19 bases in between. The length of the CDR3 is 14 residues. CDR1 is MNHEY, CDR2 SVGEGT, per germline. The chain's CDR3 is CASTPGMIFAGYTF. The CDR3 nucleotides are TGTGCCAGCACCCCCGGCATGATCTTCGCTGGCTACACCTTC.

J is TRBJ2-2 and V is TRBV7-2; 12 bases line up with TRBD2. V lost 5 bases to trimming and J lost 3 bases; unmatched junction nucleotides: 13. CDR1 and CDR2 from the germline V gene are SGHTA and FQGNSA. This CDR3 comprises 19 residues. This CDR3 is CASSPLPTSGGRDTGELFF. The DNA of the CDR3 is TGTGCCAGCAGCCCCCTCCCAACTAGCGGGGGGCGGGACACCGGGGAGCTGTTTTTT.

V gene TRBV29-1 combines with J gene TRBJ2-3; maybe TRBD1 (6 bases). V lost 1 base, J lost 2 bases, and 13 bases lay in between. CDR1 is SQVTM and CDR2 is ANQGSEA in the germline V gene. The length of the CDR3 is 15 residues. The CDR3 here is CSVEGAGVSTDTQYF. DNA for the CDR3: TGCAGCGTTGAAGGGGCAGGGGTTTCCACAGATACGCAGTATTTT.

The sample holds a few counts of this clone. The genes are TRBV30 and TRBJ1-1, with a possible D match to TRBD1 (5 bases). With 3 bases removed from V and 3 bases from J, the gap between germline ends came to 14 bases. Germline V lookup: CDR1 GTSNPN, CDR2 SVGIG (reference sequence). This CDR3 is built from 14 residues. CDR3 region: CAWSYTRGDTEAFF. The CDR3 bases are TGTGCCTGGAGCTATACCCGGGGGGACACTGAAGCTTTCTTT.

V usage is TRBV30 and J usage is TRBJ1-3; the D is unclear. CDR1 and CDR2 (germline): GTSNPN, SVGIG (reference sequence). V lost 2 bases and J lost 0, with 14 bases in between. The CDR3 has 16 residues. CDR3 sequence reads: CAWSFTGRYSGNTIYF. The CDR3 bases are TGTGCCTGGAGTTTCACCGGGAGGTACTCTGGAAACACCATATATTTT. The entire variable domain, with the rest obtained from reference TRBV30 and TRBJ1-3, is as follows: SQTIHQWPATLVQPVGSPLSLECTVEGTSNPNLYWYRQAAGRGLQLLFYSVGIGQISSEVPQNLSASRPQDRQFILSSKKLLLSDSGFYLCAWSFTGRYSGNTIYFGEGSWLTVV.